This TCR beta chain was identified during a study of cytomegalovirus exposure and HLA in healthy donors. About the study: In an earlier analysis, approximately 120 million unique TCR beta sequences were found from approximately 170 million T cells. Inside one of the first data releases sat about 85 million unique TCRs taken from HLA-typed donors.

Study-wide points: Among the CMV-associated chains, three were confirmed in vitro as specific for CMV antigens. Later analysis placed DRB1 highest and HLA-C lowest in TCR association rates, which differed by HLA locus.

The CDR3 covers 17 residues. CDR1 is SGHTA and CDR2 is FQGNSA in the germline V gene. Of note for this clone: Its antigen is undetermined. Its ends do not fully match the called genes, so a read error is possible.

In the PCR, 60 Vbeta and 13 Jbeta primers were used. Produced via immunoSEQ multiplex PCR; TCRdb's table is partial and in-frame only. The top ten clones hold about 10% of a sample with approximately 37,000 clones, around 82% of them seen once. The rearrangement links TRBV7-2 to TRBJ2-1, with TRBD2 matching over 14 bases. Material: PBMCs. The TCR comes from a woman aged 18-29 years in good health and CMV-seropositive. The CDR3 protein is CASSLPRTSGGYTEQFF. The CDR3 region has the DNA TGTGCCAGCAGCTTACCCCGGACTAGCGGGGGGTACACTGAGCAGTTCTTC. Filled out from reference TRBV7-2 and TRBJ2-1, the complete variable domain reads GAGVSQSPSNKVTEKGKDVELRCDPISGHTALYWYRQSLGQGLEFLIYFQGNSAPDKSGLPSDRFSAERTGGSVSTLTIQRTQQEDSAVYLCASSLPRTSGGYTEQFFGPGTRLTVL.